This TCR beta chain was captured by sequencing in a study of vaccination and CD4 T cells after COVID-19. Study-level background: Post-COVID samples were collected a median around 100 days following diagnosis, spanning 35 to 161.

In the case of this clonotype: The antigen is not known.

Per germline, CDR1 KGHDR and CDR2 SFDVKD. V lost 3 bases to trimming and J lost 6 bases; unmatched junction nucleotides: 4. This CDR3 contains 13 residues. Study-level results: Convalescent patients saw a median approximately 90% of their reactive clones show up only after vaccination.

Cultured CD4+ T-cell DNA underwent Oncomine TCR Beta short-read sequencing. Genomic DNA was drawn out of CD4+ T cells grown in culture. TCRdb reprocessed the PCR reads with MiXCR, giving one entry per CDR3 protein. The top ten hold around 8.6% of the sample, which has 15,000 or so distinct CDR3 sequences, roughly 40% seen once. Treatment given: roughly ten-day PBMC culture with coronavirus spike peptide pools or control peptides (ViraFEST assay). For ViraFEST, peptide pools expanded antigen-specific T cells, after which the TCRs were sequenced. The chain recombines TRBV24-1 with TRBJ2-7; TRBD2 agrees at 7 bases. The receptor was derived from a human donor who had recovered from COVID-19. The specimen was CD4+ T cells from blood, cultured in vitro. This CDR3 is CATSDATSSEQYF. The CDR3 nucleotides read TGTGCCACCAGTGATGCGACTAGCTCCGAGCAGTACTTC.